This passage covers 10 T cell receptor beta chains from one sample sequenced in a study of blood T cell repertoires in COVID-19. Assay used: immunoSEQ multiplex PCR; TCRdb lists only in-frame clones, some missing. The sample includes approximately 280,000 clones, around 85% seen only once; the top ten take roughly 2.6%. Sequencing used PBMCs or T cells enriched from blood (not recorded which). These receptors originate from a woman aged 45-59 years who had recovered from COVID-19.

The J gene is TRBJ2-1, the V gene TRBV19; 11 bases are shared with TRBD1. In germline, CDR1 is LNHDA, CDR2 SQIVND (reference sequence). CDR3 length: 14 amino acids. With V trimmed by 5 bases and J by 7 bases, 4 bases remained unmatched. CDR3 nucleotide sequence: TGTGCCAGTAGTTGGGGACAGGGGGGAAATGAGCAGTTCTTC. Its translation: CASSWGQGGNEQFF.

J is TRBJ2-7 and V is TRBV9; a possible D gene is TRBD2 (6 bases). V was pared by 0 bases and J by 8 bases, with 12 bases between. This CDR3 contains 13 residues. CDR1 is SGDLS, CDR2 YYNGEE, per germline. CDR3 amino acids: CASSVEEGSKQYF. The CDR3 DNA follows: TGTGCCAGCAGCGTAGAGGAGGGGAGCAAGCAGTACTTC.

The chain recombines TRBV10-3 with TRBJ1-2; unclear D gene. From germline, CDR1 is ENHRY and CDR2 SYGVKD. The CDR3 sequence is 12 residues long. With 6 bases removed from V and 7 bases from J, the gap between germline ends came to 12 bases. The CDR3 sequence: CAIRPGSFGYTF. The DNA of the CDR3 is TGTGCCATCAGGCCGGGGTCGTTTGGCTACACCTTC.

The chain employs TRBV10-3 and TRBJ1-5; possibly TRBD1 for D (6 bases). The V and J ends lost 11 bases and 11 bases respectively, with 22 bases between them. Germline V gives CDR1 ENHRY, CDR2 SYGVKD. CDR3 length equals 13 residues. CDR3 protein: CASRREGGRSQHF. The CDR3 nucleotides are TGTGCCTCACGTAGGGAGGGGGGTCGGTCCCAGCATTTT.

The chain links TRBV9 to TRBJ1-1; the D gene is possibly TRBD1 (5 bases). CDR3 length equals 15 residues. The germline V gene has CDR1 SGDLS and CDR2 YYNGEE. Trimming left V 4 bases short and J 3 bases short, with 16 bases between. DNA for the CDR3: TGTGCCAGCAGCACCGGCCCCGGGGGTTACACTGAAGCTTTCTTT. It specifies CASSTGPGGYTEAFF.

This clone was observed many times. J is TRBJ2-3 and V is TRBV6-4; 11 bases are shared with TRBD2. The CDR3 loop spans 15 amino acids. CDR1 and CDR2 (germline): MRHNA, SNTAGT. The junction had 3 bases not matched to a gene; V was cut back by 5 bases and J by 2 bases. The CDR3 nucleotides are TGTGCCAGCAGTTCGACTAGCGGGGCCACAGATACGCAGTATTTT. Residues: CASSSTSGATDTQYF.

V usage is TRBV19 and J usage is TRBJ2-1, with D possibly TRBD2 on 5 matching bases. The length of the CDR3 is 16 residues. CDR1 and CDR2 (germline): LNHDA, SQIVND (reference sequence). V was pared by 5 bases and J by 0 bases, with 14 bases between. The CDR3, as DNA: TGTGCCAGTAGTGTACTAGGAAAGGGCTCCTACAATGAGCAGTTCTTC. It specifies CASSVLGKGSYNEQFF.

CDR3 amino acids: CASSLRGTGNTIYF. The CDR3 region has the DNA TGTGCCAGCAGCTTACGAGGGACTGGAAACACCATATATTTT. The gene calls are TRBV7-9 and TRBJ1-3; D not certain. The CDR3 length is 14 residues. Per germline, CDR1 SEHNR and CDR2 FQNEAQ (reference sequence). V lost 2 bases, J lost 2 bases, and 7 bases lay in between.

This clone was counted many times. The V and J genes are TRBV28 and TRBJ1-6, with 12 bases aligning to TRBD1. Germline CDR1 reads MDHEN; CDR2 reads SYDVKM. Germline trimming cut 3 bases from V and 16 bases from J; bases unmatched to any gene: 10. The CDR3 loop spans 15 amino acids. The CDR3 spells CASSLGNPGQGALHF. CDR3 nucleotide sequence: TGTGCCAGCAGTTTGGGTAATCCGGGACAGGGGGCTCTCCACTTT.

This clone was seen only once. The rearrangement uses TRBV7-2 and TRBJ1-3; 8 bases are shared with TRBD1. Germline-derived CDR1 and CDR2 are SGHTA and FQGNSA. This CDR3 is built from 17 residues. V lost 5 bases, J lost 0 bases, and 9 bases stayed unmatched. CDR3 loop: CASSNTGTGFSGNTIYF. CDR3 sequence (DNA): TGTGCCAGCAGCAACACCGGGACAGGTTTCTCTGGAAACACCATATATTTT.